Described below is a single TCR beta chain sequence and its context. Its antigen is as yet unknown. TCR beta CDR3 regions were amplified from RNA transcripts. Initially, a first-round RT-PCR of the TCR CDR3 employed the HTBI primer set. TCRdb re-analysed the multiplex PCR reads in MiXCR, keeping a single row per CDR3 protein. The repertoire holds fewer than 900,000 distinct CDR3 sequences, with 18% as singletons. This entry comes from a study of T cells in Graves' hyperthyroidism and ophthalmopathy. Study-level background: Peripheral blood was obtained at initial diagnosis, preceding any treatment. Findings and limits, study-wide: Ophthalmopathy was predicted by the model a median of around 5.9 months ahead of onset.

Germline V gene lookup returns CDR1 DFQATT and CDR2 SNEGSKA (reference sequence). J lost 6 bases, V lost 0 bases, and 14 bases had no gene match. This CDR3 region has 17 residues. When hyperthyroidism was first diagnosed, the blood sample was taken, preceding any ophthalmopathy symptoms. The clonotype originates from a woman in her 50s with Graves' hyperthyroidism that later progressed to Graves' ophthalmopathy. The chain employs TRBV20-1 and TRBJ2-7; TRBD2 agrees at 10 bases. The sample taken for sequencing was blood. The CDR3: CSARDPGLAAAISEQYF. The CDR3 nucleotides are TGCAGTGCTAGAGATCCCGGACTAGCGGCCGCTATTTCCGAGCAGTACTTC.